The entry that follows covers one T cell receptor (beta chain) sequence. Its specificity is not known. This entry comes from a study of metastatic and nonmetastatic thyroid tumors. Study observations and caveats: As reported, TCR beta diversity in blood and tumor was significantly higher in malignant thyroid tumors than in benign nodules.

As originally analysed: A classifier of distant metastasis in papillary thyroid cancer was built from CDR3 differences (across clinicopathological groups). MiXCR re-clonotyped the PCR reads for TCRdb. It is TCRdb's table, rather than the study itself, that gives the V and J calls and clone size. The table lists tens of thousands of clones, over 9.5% of them singletons. This CDR3 has 16 residues. After removal of 6 bases from V and 1 base from J, the junction contained 7 bases not matched to a gene. CDR1 MNHEY and CDR2 SVGAGI come from the germline V gene. No treatment of any kind had been given to any patient before thyroid surgery.

This receptor was taken from a female donor with papillary thyroid cancer or a benign thyroid nodule (not recorded which). Some clones in this sample may be carry-over from other donors' samples. The specimen sequenced was blood. The genes are TRBV6-5 and TRBJ2-1, with 9 positions matching TRBD2. The CDR3 loop reads CASRRLSGRSYNEQFF. In nucleotides, the CDR3 is TGTGCCAGCAGGAGGCTTAGCGGGAGATCCTACAATGAGCAGTTCTTC.